This T cell receptor beta chain derives from a study of cytomegalovirus exposure and HLA in healthy donors. Points from the study as a whole: Reportedly, diagnosis of cytomegalovirus status by the classifier showed high specificity and sensitivity.

Details on this clone: The antigen is not known. The sample carries other DNA sequences with the same CDR3.

PCR used 60 Vbeta primers and 13 Jbeta primers. Sequencing was performed with immunoSEQ multiplex PCR; in TCRdb, only in-frame clones are kept and a portion is missing. The sample records 55,000 or so clones, approximately 84% being singletons. V lost 6 bases to trimming and J lost 0 bases; unmatched junction nucleotides: 10. Germline assignment: CDR1 SQVTM and CDR2 ANQGSEA. This CDR3 is 15 amino acids long. This receptor was taken from a man aged 50 or older in good health and CMV-seronegative. The chain is built from TRBV29-1 and TRBJ2-7; 8 nucleotides match TRBD1. The sequencing sample was made of PBMCs. CDR3 sequence reads: CSVRWDRKPSYEQYF. Written as DNA, the CDR3 is TGCAGCGTGCGTTGGGACAGGAAGCCCTCCTACGAGCAGTACTTC.